This T cell receptor beta chain was recorded in a study of blood T cell repertoires in COVID-19. Study in general: Samples taken during acute and convalescent COVID-19 were collected in the United States, Italy and Spain.

V lost 5 bases and J lost 2, with 16 bases in between. CDR3 length: 15 residues. From germline, CDR1 is SGHRS and CDR2 YFSETQ. Original processing notes: Estimation of nucleated cell counts relied on the amplification of reference gene primers. Data came from immunoSEQ multiplex PCR; TCRdb stores just in-frame clones and leaves some out. From that table come the V and J calls and clone size; the DNA was used to work out D and trimming. The sample carries 290,000 or so clones, around 90% recorded once. Which cohort a participant joined came from the clinical history participants gave. The sequenced sample consisted of PBMCs or T cells enriched from blood (not recorded which). The chain has TRBV5-1 and TRBJ2-5; D is perhaps TRBD2 (6 bases). This TCR derives from a woman aged 18 to 35 with acute COVID-19. For the CDR3, the DNA is TGCGCCAGCAGTCCACACCGGGGGTATCAAGAGACCCAGTACTTC. This gives the protein CASSPHRGYQETQYF.